What follows describes a single TCR beta chain. The antigen remains unidentified. The data belong to a study of cytomegalovirus exposure and HLA in healthy donors. Notes on the study in general: TCR beta chains numbering some 160 were designated cytomegalovirus-associated.

The germline V gene encodes CDR1 KGHSH and CDR2 LQKENI. The CDR3 loop spans 13 amino acids. The V end was cut by 4 bases, the J end by 2 bases, with 9 bases between. PCR primers comprised 60 Vbeta and 13 Jbeta primers. Data came from immunoSEQ multiplex PCR; TCRdb stores just in-frame clones and leaves some out. The sample yields about 120,000 clones, 75% seen once. The sequenced sample was PBMCs. This rearrangement joins TRBV18 to TRBJ2-7; D is perhaps TRBD2 (5 bases). This receptor was identified in a woman aged 40 to 50 in good health and CMV-seropositive. CDR3 protein: CASSRGGTYEQYF. For the CDR3, the DNA is TGTGCCAGCTCACGTGGAGGTACCTACGAGCAGTACTTC.